The table lists the clone carrying this T cell receptor beta chain with a few counts. No antigen is known for it. RNA extraction and reverse transcription yielded cDNA as sequencing template. The data were produced by immunoSEQ multiplex PCR, yet TCRdb's version contains in-frame clones alone and is incomplete. The sample yields around 210,000 clones, about 64% seen once. Trimming removed 1 base at V and 7 bases at J, with 10 bases between. This CDR3 contains 12 residues. Germline CDR1 and CDR2: SQVTM and ANQGSEA. These data belong to a study of CD8+ T cells in alopecia areata. Points from the study as a whole: Scalp clonality and expanded CD8+ clones among the top 100 were significantly decreased by tofacitinib.

Treatment described: oral pan-JAK inhibitor, 5-10 mg twice daily. The receptor's source is a human donor with alopecia areata. The sequenced sample was CD4+ T cells sorted from blood, obtained at week 4, from a patient treated with tofacitinib. The rearrangement joins TRBV29-1 to TRBJ1-1, with D hard to call. CDR3 DNA sequence: TGCAGCGTTGAAGGGGCGGTCGATGAAGCTTTCTTT. Protein product: CSVEGAVDEAFF.